This T cell receptor beta chain was documented in a study of blood T cell repertoires in COVID-19. Across the whole study: T cells, B-cell-depleted T cells, or PBMCs supplied cDNA or gDNA.

Authors' methods: Reference gene primer amplification yielded estimated nucleated cell counts. Here immunoSEQ multiplex PCR was the method, and the copy in TCRdb shows in-frame clones only, minus some. V and J calls and clone size are those listed in that table; D and trimming were worked out from the DNA. The sample records 150,000 to 200,000 clones, roughly four fifths being singletons. Germline V gene data show CDR1 as KGHSH and CDR2 as LQKENI. With 3 bases clipped from V and 6 bases from J, the junction kept 4 bases outside the gene matches. There are 15 residues in the CDR3. J is TRBJ2-1 and V is TRBV18; TRBD2 matches 11 bases. The specimen was peripheral blood. The TCR originated in a man in his sixties or seventies with active or convalescent COVID-19. CDR3 amino acids: CASSPSGRASNEQFF. CDR3 DNA: TGTGCCAGCTCACCTAGCGGGAGGGCCTCCAATGAGCAGTTCTTC.